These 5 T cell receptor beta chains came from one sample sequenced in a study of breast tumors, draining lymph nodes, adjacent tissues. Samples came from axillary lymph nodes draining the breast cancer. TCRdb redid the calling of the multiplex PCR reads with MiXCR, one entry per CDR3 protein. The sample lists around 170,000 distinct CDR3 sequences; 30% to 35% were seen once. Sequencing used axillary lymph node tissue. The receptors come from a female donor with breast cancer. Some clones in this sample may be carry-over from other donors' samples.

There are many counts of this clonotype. This CDR3 reads CSATGGVGYEQYF. The CDR3 nucleotides are TGCAGTGCTACAGGGGGTGTAGGCTACGAGCAGTACTTC. The chain recombines TRBV20-1 with TRBJ2-7; 7 nucleotides agree with TRBD1. V lost 4 bases, J lost 3 bases, and 6 bases stayed unmatched. From germline, CDR1 is DFQATT and CDR2 SNEGSKA (reference sequence). The CDR3 covers 13 residues.

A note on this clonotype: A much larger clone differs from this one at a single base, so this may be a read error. CDR3 amino acids: CASSSGLAGYNEPFF. The DNA for the CDR3 is TGTGCCAGCAGCTCGGGACTAGCGGGATACAATGAGCCGTTCTTC. The rearrangement links TRBV9 to TRBJ2-1, with 13 bases lining up with TRBD2. In germline, CDR1 is SGDLS, CDR2 YYNGEE. The CDR3 is 15 amino acids.

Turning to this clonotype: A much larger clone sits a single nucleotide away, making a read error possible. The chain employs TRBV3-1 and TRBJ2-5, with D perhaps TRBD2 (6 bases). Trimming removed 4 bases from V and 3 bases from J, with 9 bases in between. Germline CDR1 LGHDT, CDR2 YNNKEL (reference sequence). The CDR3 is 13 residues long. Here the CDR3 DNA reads TGTGCCAGCAGCCGGTCGGGGGAAGAGACCCAGTACTTC. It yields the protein CASSRSGEETQYF.

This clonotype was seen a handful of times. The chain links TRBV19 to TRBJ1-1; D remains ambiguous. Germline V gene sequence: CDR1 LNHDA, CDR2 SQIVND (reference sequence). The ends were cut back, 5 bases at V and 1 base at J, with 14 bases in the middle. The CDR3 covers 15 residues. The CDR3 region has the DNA TGTGCCAGTAGTTTTTACACCGCGGCGAACACTGAAGCTTTCTTT. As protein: CASSFYTAANTEAFF.

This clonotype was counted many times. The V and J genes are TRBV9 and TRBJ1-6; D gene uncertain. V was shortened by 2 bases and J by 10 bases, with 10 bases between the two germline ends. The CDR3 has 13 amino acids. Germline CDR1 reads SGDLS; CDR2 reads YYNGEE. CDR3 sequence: CASSVPGGSPLHF. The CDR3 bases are TGTGCCAGCAGCGTTCCTGGCGGCTCACCCCTCCACTTT.